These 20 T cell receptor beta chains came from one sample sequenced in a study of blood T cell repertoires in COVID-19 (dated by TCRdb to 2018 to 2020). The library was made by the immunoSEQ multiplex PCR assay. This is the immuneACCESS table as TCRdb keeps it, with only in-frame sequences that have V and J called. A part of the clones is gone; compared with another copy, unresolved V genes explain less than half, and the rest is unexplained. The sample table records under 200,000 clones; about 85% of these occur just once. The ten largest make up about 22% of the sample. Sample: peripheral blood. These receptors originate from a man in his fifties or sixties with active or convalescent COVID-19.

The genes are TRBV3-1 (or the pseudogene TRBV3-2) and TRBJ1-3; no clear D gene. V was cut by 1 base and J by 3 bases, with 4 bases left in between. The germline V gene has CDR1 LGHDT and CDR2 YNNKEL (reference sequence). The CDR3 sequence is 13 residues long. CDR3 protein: CASSQGVGNTIYF. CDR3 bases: TGTGCCAGCAGCCAAGGCGTTGGAAACACCATATATTTT.

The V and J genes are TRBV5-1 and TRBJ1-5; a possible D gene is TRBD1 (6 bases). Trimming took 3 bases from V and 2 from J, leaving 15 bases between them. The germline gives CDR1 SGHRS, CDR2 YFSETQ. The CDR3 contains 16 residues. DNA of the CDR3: TGCGCCAGCAGCTGGGGGGGCAGCAAGGGCAATCAGCCCCAGCATTTT. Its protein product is CASSWGGSKGNQPQHF.

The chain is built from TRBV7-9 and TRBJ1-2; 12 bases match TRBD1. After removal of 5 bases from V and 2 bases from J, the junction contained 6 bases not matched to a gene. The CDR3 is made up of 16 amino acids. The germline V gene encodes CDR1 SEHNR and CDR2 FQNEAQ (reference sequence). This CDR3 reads CASSPGTGGVNYGYTF. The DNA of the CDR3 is TGTGCCAGCAGCCCTGGGACAGGGGGCGTCAACTATGGCTACACCTTC.

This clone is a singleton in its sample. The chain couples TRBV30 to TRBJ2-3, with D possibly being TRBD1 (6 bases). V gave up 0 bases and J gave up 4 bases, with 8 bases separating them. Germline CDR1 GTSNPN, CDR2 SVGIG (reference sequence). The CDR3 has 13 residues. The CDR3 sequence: CAWSVQGPDTQYF. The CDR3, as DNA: TGTGCCTGGAGTGTACAGGGCCCAGATACGCAGTATTTT.

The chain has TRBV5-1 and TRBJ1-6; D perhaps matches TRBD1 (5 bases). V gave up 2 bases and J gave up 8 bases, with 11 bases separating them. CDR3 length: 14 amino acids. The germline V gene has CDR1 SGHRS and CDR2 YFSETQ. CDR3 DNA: TGCGCCAGCAGCTTTGGGGGGACGGATTCACCCCTCCACTTT. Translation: CASSFGGTDSPLHF.

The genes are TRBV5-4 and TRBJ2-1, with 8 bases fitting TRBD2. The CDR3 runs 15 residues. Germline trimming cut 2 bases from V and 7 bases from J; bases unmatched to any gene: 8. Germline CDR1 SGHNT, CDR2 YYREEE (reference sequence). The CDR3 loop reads CASSFPGGNGNEQFF. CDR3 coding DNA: TGTGCCAGCAGCTTTCCGGGGGGGAATGGGAATGAGCAGTTCTTC.

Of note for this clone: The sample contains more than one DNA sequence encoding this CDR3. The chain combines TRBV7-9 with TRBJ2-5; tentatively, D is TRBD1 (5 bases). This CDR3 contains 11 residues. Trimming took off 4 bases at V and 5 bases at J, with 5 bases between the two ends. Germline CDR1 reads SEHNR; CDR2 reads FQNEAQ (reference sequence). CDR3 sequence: CASSSGETQYF. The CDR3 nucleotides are TGTGCCAGCAGCTCAGGGGAGACCCAGTACTTC.

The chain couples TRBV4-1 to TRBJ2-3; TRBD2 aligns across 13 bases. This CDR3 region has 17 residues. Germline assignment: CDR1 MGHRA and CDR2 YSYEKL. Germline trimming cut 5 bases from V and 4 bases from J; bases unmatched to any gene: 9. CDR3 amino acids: CASSWTGTSGASDTQYF. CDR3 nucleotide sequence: TGCGCCAGCAGCTGGACCGGGACTAGCGGGGCCTCAGATACGCAGTATTTT.

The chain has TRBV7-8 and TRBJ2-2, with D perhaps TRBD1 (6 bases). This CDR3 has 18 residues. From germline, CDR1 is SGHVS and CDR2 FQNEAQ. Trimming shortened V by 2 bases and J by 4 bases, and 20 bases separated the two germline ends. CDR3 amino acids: CASSLRTVRGYSTGELFF. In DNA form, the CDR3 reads TGTGCCAGCAGCTTACGCACTGTCAGGGGATATTCCACCGGGGAGCTGTTTTTT. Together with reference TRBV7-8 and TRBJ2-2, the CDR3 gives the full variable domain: GAGVSQSPRYKVAKRGQDVALRCDPISGHVSLFWYQQALGQGPEFLTYFQNEAQLDKSGLPSDRFFAERPEGSVSTLKIQRTQQEDSAVYLCASSLRTVRGYSTGELFFGEGSRLTVL.

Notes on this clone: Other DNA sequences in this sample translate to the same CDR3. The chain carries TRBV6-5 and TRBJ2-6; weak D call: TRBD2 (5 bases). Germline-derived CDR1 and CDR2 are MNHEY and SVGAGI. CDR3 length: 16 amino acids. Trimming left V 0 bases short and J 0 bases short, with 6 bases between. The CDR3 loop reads CASSYSSDSGANVLTF. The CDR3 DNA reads TGTGCCAGCAGTTACTCTAGCGACTCTGGGGCCAACGTCCTGACTTTC.

CDR3 DNA: TGTGCCAGCTCACGACCAAGAACAGGGGGCAAGACTGAAGCTTTCTTT. This sequence encodes CASSRPRTGGKTEAFF. The chain couples TRBV18 to TRBJ1-1; the match to TRBD1 covers 9 bases. CDR1 and CDR2 from the germline V gene are KGHSH and LQKENI. V gave up 4 bases and J gave up 5 bases; unmatched junction bases: 11. CDR3 length: 16 amino acids.

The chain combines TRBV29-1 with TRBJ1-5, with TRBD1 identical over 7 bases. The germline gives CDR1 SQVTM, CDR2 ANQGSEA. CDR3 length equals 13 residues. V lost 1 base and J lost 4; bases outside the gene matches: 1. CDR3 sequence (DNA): TGCAGCGTTGAAGGACAGGGTAATCAGCCCCAGCATTTT. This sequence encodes CSVEGQGNQPQHF.

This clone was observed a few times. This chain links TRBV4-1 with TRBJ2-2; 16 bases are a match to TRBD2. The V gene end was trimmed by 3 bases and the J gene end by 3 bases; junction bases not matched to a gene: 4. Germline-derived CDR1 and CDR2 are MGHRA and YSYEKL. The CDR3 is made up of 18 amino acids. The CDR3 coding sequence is TGCGCCAGCAGCCAGGGACTAGCGGGGGGGCCTTACACCGGGGAGCTGTTTTTT. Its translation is CASSQGLAGGPYTGELFF.

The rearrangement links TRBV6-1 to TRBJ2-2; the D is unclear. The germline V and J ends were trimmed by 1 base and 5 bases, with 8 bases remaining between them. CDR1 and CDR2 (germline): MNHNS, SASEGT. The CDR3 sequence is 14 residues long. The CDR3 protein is CASSEDPRTGELFF. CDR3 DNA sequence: TGTGCCAGCAGTGAAGACCCCCGGACCGGGGAGCTGTTTTTT.

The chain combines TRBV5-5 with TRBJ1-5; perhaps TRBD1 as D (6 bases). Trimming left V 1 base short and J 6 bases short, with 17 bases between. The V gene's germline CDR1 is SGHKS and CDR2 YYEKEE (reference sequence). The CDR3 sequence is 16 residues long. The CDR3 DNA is TGTGCCAGCAGCTTGTTTACTGGGGGCCTGGGTCAGCCCCAGCATTTT. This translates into CASSLFTGGLGQPQHF. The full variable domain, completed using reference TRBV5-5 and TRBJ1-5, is DAGVTQSPTHLIKTRGQQVTLRCSPISGHKSVSWYQQVLGQGPQFIFQYYEKEERGRGNFPDRFSARQFPNYSSELNVNALLLGDSALYLCASSLFTGGLGQPQHFGDGTRLSIL.

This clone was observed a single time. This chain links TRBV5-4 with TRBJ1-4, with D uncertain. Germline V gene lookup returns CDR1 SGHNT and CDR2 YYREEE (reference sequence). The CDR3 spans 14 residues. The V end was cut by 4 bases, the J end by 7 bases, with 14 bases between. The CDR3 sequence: CASSLAGKAEKLFF. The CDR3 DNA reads TGTGCCAGCAGCCTAGCTGGGAAGGCTGAAAAACTGTTTTTT.

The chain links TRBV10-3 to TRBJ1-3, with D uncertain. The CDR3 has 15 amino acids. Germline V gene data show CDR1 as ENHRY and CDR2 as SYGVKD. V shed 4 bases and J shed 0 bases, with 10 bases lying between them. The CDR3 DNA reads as TGTGCCATCAGTGTACAGATCTTCTCTGGAAACACCATATATTTT. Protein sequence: CAISVQIFSGNTIYF.

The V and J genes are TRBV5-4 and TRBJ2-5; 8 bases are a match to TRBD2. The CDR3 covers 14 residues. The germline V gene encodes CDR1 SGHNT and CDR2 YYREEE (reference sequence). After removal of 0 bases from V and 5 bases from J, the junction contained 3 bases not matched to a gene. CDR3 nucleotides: TGTGCCAGCAGCTTGGCCTCGGGGGGGGAGACCCAGTACTTC. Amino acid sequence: CASSLASGGETQYF. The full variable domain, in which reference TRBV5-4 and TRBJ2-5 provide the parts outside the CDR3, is ETGVTQSPTHLIKTRGQQVTLRCSSQSGHNTVSWYQQALGQGPQFIFQYYREEENGRGNFPPRFSGLQFPNYSSELNVNALELDDSALYLCASSLASGGETQYFGPGTRLLVL.

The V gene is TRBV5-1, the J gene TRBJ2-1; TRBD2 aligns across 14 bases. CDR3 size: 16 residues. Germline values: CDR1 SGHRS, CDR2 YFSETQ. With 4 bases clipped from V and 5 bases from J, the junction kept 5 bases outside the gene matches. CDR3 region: CASSRRGLAGDNEQFF. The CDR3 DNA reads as TGCGCCAGCAGCCGGAGGGGACTAGCGGGAGACAATGAGCAGTTCTTC.

CDR3 sequence (DNA): TGTGCCAGCAGCTTACAGGGCCCCAATGAGCAGTTCTTC. It yields the protein CASSLQGPNEQFF. The V and J genes are TRBV5-4 and TRBJ2-1, with D possibly TRBD1 on 6 matching bases. This CDR3 contains 13 residues. The germline CDR1 and CDR2 sequences are SGHNT and YYREEE (reference sequence). V was pared by 2 bases and J by 6 bases, with 9 bases between. The full variable domain, in which reference TRBV5-4 and TRBJ2-1 provide the parts outside the CDR3, is ETGVTQSPTHLIKTRGQQVTLRCSSQSGHNTVSWYQQALGQGPQFIFQYYREEENGRGNFPPRFSGLQFPNYSSELNVNALELDDSALYLCASSLQGPNEQFFGPGTRLTVL.